A selection of T cell receptor beta chains follows, all from one sample in a study of PD-L1 blockade in urothelial cancer. Assay: immunoSEQ multiplex PCR; the TCRdb copy retains only in-frame clones and omits some. The sample records roughly 63,000 clones, about 76% being singletons. The sequencing here drew on PBMCs, taken around atezolizumab (anti-PD-L1) treatment. Source of these receptors: a man between 65 and 79 years old with urothelial cancer. The conserved cysteine and the conserved F or W are not part of the CDR3 here. Rows give clone size only sometimes, using once, few, many, or a class for an expanded clone.

clone_size v_call cdr3_aa
NA TRBV5-6 ASSLGARGHPNGIQY
NA TRBV5-1 ASSLAGQPYEQY
NA TRBV6-1 ASSVTSGANTGELF
NA TRBV30 AWSRGVNTGELF
NA TRBV18 ASSRTHRRGAGANVLT
few TRBV15 ATSSLGTRTWEQY
NA TRBV30 AWSARANTEAF
NA TRBV15 ATSRIDSLSEAF
once TRBV15 ATSGETGNQPQH
NA TRBV6-6 ASSLAGTQY
NA TRBV28 ASARGTGGFTGELF
few TRBV7-8 ASSPGRTSSYEQY
NA TRBV5-1 ASSLQPGRNEQY
NA TRBV28 ASSPSGSSYNEQF
NA TRBV5-4 ASSRDLNQPQH
NA TRBV5-5 ASSLKVQGAANEQY
NA TRBV19 ASSSSLDRGADTQY
NA TRBV6-4 ASREDWGTEAF
NA TRBV7-2 ASSPNSGISETQY
NA TRBV6-5 ASSPRQTGRTEAF
NA TRBV5-1 ASSLGQNEYQETQY
NA TRBV7-2 ASSLTREETQY
NA TRBV19 ASTSGGTGGTDTEAF
NA TRBV7-9 ASSPRGEQF